This TCR beta chain was retrieved from a study of lymphopenia after photon versus proton radiotherapy. The study's findings and limits: After lymphocyte nadir, photon-treated repertoires showed oligoclonal expansion, especially CD8+ Temra.

Turning to this clone: Its target is not known.

Clones were read by immunoSEQ multiplex PCR, and TCRdb kept only the in-frame ones, dropping some. The sample holds tens of thousands of clones, roughly 85% seen once. Germline CDR1 MGHRA, CDR2 YSYEKL. Trimming cost V 3 bases and J 5 bases; bases outside gene matches: 5. CDR3 length equals 14 residues. The sequences come from peripheral blood, collected from a patient treated with photon-based radiotherapy. The sequence derives from a man between 40 and 49 years old with gastric cancer. The rearrangement links TRBV4-1 to TRBJ2-3; 7 bases fit TRBD1. The DNA for the CDR3 is TGCGCCAGCAGCCAGGGAGCAGGGGGAGATACGCAGTATTTT. Protein sequence: CASSQGAGGDTQYF.